This is a list of T cell receptor beta chains from one sample in a study of CD8 T cells in ankylosing spondylitis. TCRdb reprocessed the 5' RACE reads with MiXCR, giving one entry per CDR3 protein. The sample includes 300,000 to 400,000 distinct CDR3 sequences, 14% to 15% of them seen just once. Sequencing was done on a sample of blood, either unsorted or a sorted T cell fraction (not recorded which). These receptors all stem from a male donor with ankylosing spondylitis or in good health (not recorded which). The CDR3 runs from the conserved cysteine through the conserved F or W. D genes are given only for firm matches. Not every row has a clone size; where given, it reads once, few, many or a size class.

j_call cdr3_length d_call clone_size v_call cdr3_aa cdr3_nt
TRBJ2-3 14 - - TRBV5-1 CASSIEQSTDTQYF TGCGCCAGCAGCATAGAACAGAGCACAGATACGCAGTATTTT
TRBJ2-2 15 - - TRBV20-1 CSAIGTPANTGELFF TGCAGTGCTATAGGGACCCCCGCGAACACCGGGGAGCTGTTTTTT
TRBJ1-1 14 - many TRBV3-1 CASSQDRGWTEAFF TGTGCCAGCAGCCAAGACAGGGGTTGGACTGAAGCTTTCTTT
TRBJ2-1 16 - few TRBV7-8 CASSLRAGAPYNEQFF TGTGCCAGCAGCCTCCGGGCCGGGGCCCCCTACAATGAGCAGTTCTTC
TRBJ2-7 14 - - TRBV5-1 CASQTQAGGYEQYF TGCGCCAGCCAGACCCAGGCGGGCGGCTACGAGCAGTACTTC
TRBJ2-1 14 TRBD1 few TRBV5-5 CASSSTGDHVPQFF TGTGCCAGCAGCTCCACAGGGGACCACGTCCCCCAGTTCTTC
TRBJ2-3 14 - few TRBV11-2 CASSRGSVTDTQYF TGTGCCAGCAGCCGGGGATCCGTCACAGATACGCAGTATTTT
TRBJ2-2 11 - few TRBV29-1 CSVEGAGELFF TGCAGCGTTGAGGGGGCCGGGGAGCTGTTTTTT
TRBJ2-7 14 - - TRBV5-1 CASSLGRAGDEQYF TGCGCCAGCAGCTTGGGCCGGGCCGGGGACGAGCAGTACTTC
TRBJ2-3 17 TRBD1 - TRBV7-2 CASSTAGQGGVTDTQYF TGTGCCAGCAGCACCGCTGGACAGGGGGGTGTCACAGATACGCAGTATTTT
TRBJ2-1 16 - few TRBV5-1 CASSTSVTGLSGEQFF TGCGCCAGCAGCACCTCCGTAACGGGCCTAAGTGGGGAGCAGTTCTTC
TRBJ2-2 16 TRBD2 few TRBV5-1 CASSLIAGDHTGELFF TGCGCCAGCAGCTTGATAGCGGGGGACCACACCGGGGAGCTGTTTTTT
TRBJ2-3 14 TRBD1 few TRBV20-1 CSARTGPSTDTQYF TGCAGTGCAAGGACAGGCCCAAGCACAGATACGCAGTATTTT
TRBJ1-2 11 - few TRBV29-1 CSAEENYGYTF TGCAGCGCCGAAGAAAACTATGGCTACACCTTC
TRBJ2-1 14 - - TRBV12-3/TRBV12-4 CASSLVGEYFEQFF TGTGCCAGCAGTTTAGTGGGGGAGTACTTTGAGCAGTTCTTC
TRBJ2-5 14 - many TRBV2 CASSVGRLQETQYF TGTGCCAGCAGTGTGGGACGGCTCCAAGAGACCCAGTACTTC
TRBJ2-7 14 - - TRBV4-2 CASSQGDGTYEQYF TGTGCCAGCAGCCAAGGTGACGGGACCTACGAGCAGTACTTC
TRBJ2-7 14 - - TRBV3-1 CASSQRLAAYEQYF TGTGCCAGCAGCCAAAGGTTAGCGGCGTACGAGCAGTACTTC
TRBJ2-3 16 - few TRBV12-3/TRBV12-4 CASRPLAYGRADTQYF TGTGCCAGCAGGCCTCTAGCTTACGGAAGGGCAGATACGCAGTATTTT
TRBJ2-3 15 - - TRBV10-3 CAIRKGPEVTDTQYF TGTGCCATCAGGAAGGGACCAGAGGTCACAGATACGCAGTATTTT
TRBJ1-3 13 - few TRBV20-1 CSDRTSSGNTIYF TGCAGTGACAGGACCAGCTCTGGAAACACCATATATTTT
TRBJ2-5 13 TRBD2 - TRBV20-1 CSASLGGAETQYF TGCAGTGCCTCCCTCGGGGGGGCCGAGACCCAGTACTTC
TRBJ2-7 14 - few TRBV4-1 CASSQDPGPREQYF TGCGCCAGCAGCCAAGACCCAGGACCGAGGGAGCAGTACTTC
TRBJ2-1 14 - - TRBV4-2 CASSPPDSNNEQFF TGTGCCAGCAGCCCCCCTGACTCAAACAATGAGCAGTTCTTC
TRBJ2-1 14 - few TRBV10-3 CAISGHPTGNEQFF TGTGCCATCAGTGGACACCCGACGGGGAATGAGCAGTTCTTC
TRBJ2-7 14 TRBD2 - TRBV12-3/TRBV12-4 CASSWLAGPGEQYF TGTGCCAGCAGTTGGCTAGCGGGGCCCGGTGAGCAGTACTTC
TRBJ2-7 17 - few TRBV5-1 CASSLTGPGSVAPEQYF TGCGCCAGCAGCTTGACGGGGCCAGGGAGCGTAGCACCCGAGCAGTACTTC
TRBJ2-1 13 TRBD2 many TRBV15 CATSRRTSYEQFF TGTGCCACCAGCAGGAGGACTAGTTATGAGCAGTTCTTC
TRBJ2-1 19 - - TRBV20-1 CSAGRQAADYWGPGHEQFF TGCAGTGCTGGAAGACAGGCGGCGGACTACTGGGGACCTGGGCATGAGCAGTTCTTC
TRBJ2-2 15 - many TRBV4-1 CASSPAARNTGELFF TGCGCCAGCAGCCCAGCGGCCAGGAACACCGGGGAGCTGTTTTTT
TRBJ1-3 14 - few TRBV7-9 CASSLARGGNTIYF TGTGCCAGCAGCTTGGCGAGAGGGGGAAACACCATATATTTT
TRBJ2-7 16 - few TRBV25-1 CASSEPGGQSSYEQYF TGTGCCAGCAGTGAACCGGGTGGACAGTCTTCCTACGAGCAGTACTTC
TRBJ1-2 14 TRBD1 - TRBV12-3/TRBV12-4 CASRRQGWDYGYTF TGTGCCAGCAGGAGACAGGGGTGGGACTATGGCTACACCTTC
TRBJ2-4 15 - few TRBV20-1 CSARVAGTAKNIQYF TGCAGTGCTAGAGTGGCAGGAACAGCCAAAAACATTCAGTACTTC
TRBJ2-3 15 - few TRBV12-3/TRBV12-4 CASSLTDLTGDTQYF TGTGCCAGCAGTTTAACTGACCTGACGGGAGATACGCAGTATTTT
TRBJ1-5 17 TRBD1 few TRBV6-2/TRBV6-3 CASSYPRQGTLGQPQHF TGTGCCAGCAGTTACCCAAGACAGGGGACTTTGGGTCAGCCCCAGCATTTT